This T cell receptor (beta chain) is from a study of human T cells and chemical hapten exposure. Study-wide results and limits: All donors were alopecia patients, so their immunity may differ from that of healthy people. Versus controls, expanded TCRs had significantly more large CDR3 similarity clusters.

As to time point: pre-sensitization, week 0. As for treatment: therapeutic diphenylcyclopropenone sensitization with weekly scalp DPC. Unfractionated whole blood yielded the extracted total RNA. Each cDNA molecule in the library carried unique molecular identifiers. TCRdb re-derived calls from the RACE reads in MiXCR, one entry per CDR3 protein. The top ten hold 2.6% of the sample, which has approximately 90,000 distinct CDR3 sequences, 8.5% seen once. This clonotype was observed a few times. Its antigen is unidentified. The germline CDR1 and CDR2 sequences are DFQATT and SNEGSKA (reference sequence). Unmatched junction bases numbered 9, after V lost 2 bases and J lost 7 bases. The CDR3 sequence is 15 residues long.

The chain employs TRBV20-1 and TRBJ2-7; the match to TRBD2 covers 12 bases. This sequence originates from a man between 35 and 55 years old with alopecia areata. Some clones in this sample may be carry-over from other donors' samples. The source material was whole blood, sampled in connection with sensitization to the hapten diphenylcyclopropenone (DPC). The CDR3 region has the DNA TGCAGTGCTAGACCTCCGGGACTAGCGGGTGGAGAGCAGTACTTC. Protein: CSARPPGLAGGEQYF.